Below are 25 T cell receptor beta chains sequenced from a single sample in a study of blood T cell repertoires in COVID-19. Some clones are missing from TCRdb's copy, which holds only in-frame ones; the method was immunoSEQ multiplex PCR. The data show roughly 72,000 clones, 79% seen once. Sequencing was done on a sample of peripheral blood. Receptors originate from a woman of 80 years or more with active or convalescent COVID-19.

This clone was observed once. CDR3 coding DNA: TGCGCCAGCAGCCAAGATCAGGGCAGGGGTCAGCCCCAGCATTTT. Translating it yields CASSQDQGRGQPQHF. This sequence joins TRBV4-1 and TRBJ1-5; TRBD1 might be the D (6 bases). With 0 bases removed from V and 6 bases from J, the gap between germline ends came to 12 bases. Germline CDR1 is MGHRA and CDR2 is YSYEKL. The CDR3 has 15 residues.

This clone was seen just once. The V call is TRBV4-3, the J call TRBJ2-3; 7 bases match TRBD2. Germline V gene sequence: CDR1 LGHNA, CDR2 YSLEER. The junction had 17 bases not matched to a gene; V was cut back by 3 bases and J by 8 bases. The CDR3 contains 17 residues. CDR3 nucleotides: TGCGCCAGCAGCCAGACGCCACCGGGAGGAAGTCGGGGTACGCAGTATTTT. As protein: CASSQTPPGGSRGTQYF.

The chain uses TRBV19 and TRBJ1-2, with no clear D. Trimming pared 7 bases from V and 2 bases from J, leaving 14 bases between. The V gene's germline CDR1 is LNHDA and CDR2 SQIVND (reference sequence). This CDR3 region has 14 residues. The DNA of the CDR3 is TGTGCCAGTACCCCCGGCGGCCGGAACTATGGCTACACCTTC. Translated: CASTPGGRNYGYTF.

This sequence joins TRBV6-5 and TRBJ1-4; D is unclear. The CDR3 loop spans 14 amino acids. Trimming took off 11 bases at V and 7 bases at J, with 20 bases between the two ends. Germline values: CDR1 MNHEY, CDR2 SVGAGI. The CDR3 bases are TGTGCCGCATCCCAACGCGGAGGGAGTGAAAAACTGTTTTTT. Protein product: CAASQRGGSEKLFF.

The chain employs TRBV28 and TRBJ1-5; D call uncertain. The CDR3 loop spans 16 amino acids. V was cut by 3 bases and J by 4 bases, with 16 bases left in between. Looked up from germline, CDR1 is MDHEN and CDR2 is SYDVKM. The CDR3 DNA sequence: TGTGCCAGCAGTTTCGGACTACGAGGTCAGAATCAGCCCCAGCATTTT. It codes for CASSFGLRGQNQPQHF.

The chain is built from TRBV7-2 and TRBJ1-2; D not resolved. Germline loops: CDR1 SGHTA, CDR2 FQGNSA. The CDR3 sequence is 13 residues long. V shed 5 bases and J shed 8 bases, with 15 bases lying between them. The CDR3 region has the DNA TGTGCCAGCAGCCATTACGTCCTGAGAGGCTACACCTTC. Translating it yields CASSHYVLRGYTF.

This clone came up a few times. The rearrangement joins TRBV10-1 to TRBJ2-7; D not certain. CDR1 is WNHNN, CDR2 SYGVQD, per germline (reference sequence). V lost 10 bases and J 6 bases, leaving 13 bases between the germline ends. This CDR3 has 11 residues. The CDR3 spells CAITPRVEQYF. The CDR3 DNA sequence: TGCGCCATCACCCCCCGGGTCGAGCAGTACTTC.

The CDR3 coding sequence is TGTGCCAGCAGCCCCGGACAGCCGGCCGATGAGCAGTTCTTC. The encoded protein is CASSPGQPADEQFF. The chain carries TRBV6-5 and TRBJ2-1; TRBD1 might be the D (6 bases). This CDR3 comprises 14 residues. CDR1 is MNHEY and CDR2 is SVGAGI in the germline V gene. The V end lost 6 bases, the J end lost 8 bases, and 17 bases lay between the germline ends.

The chain links TRBV6-2 or TRBV6-3 to TRBJ2-1; 12 bases line up with TRBD1. V lost 2 bases, J lost 7 bases, and 6 bases stayed unmatched. The CDR3 sequence is 16 residues long. Looked up from germline, CDR1 is MNHEY and CDR2 is SVGEGT. The CDR3 nucleotides are TGTGCCAGCAGTTACACGGGACAGGGGGCTCTGAATGAGCAGTTCTTC. It specifies CASSYTGQGALNEQFF.

This chain joins TRBV7-2 and TRBJ2-2, with D possibly being TRBD1 (6 bases). Per germline, CDR1 SGHTA and CDR2 FQGNSA. V was cut by 9 bases and J by 7 bases, with 18 bases left in between. This CDR3 contains 14 residues. The CDR3 region has the DNA TGTGCCAGGTTGGTAACAGGGAAGATCGGGGAGCTGTTTTTT. Encoded protein: CARLVTGKIGELFF.

The chain combines TRBV11-3 with TRBJ2-6; tentative D call: TRBD1 (6 bases). CDR3 length: 17 residues. Germline values: CDR1 SGHNT, CDR2 YENEEA. Trimming shortened V by 5 bases and J by 0 bases, and 14 bases separated the two germline ends. The CDR3 sequence: CASSKTGPGSGANVLTF. The CDR3 nucleotides are TGTGCCAGCAGCAAGACAGGACCCGGCTCTGGGGCCAACGTCCTGACTTTC.

The chain recombines TRBV4-1 with TRBJ1-1, with 8 bases identical to TRBD1. In germline, CDR1 is MGHRA, CDR2 YSYEKL. The V gene end was trimmed by 4 bases and the J gene end by 2 bases; junction bases not matched to a gene: 9. The CDR3 has 16 amino acids. The CDR3 here is CASSRRDRGGNTEAFF. The CDR3 region has the DNA TGCGCCAGCAGCCGGCGAGACAGGGGTGGAAACACTGAAGCTTTCTTT.

In its sample, this clone was seen once. The chain employs TRBV2 and TRBJ2-3; D might be TRBD1 (6 bases). Germline V lookup: CDR1 SNHLY, CDR2 FYNNEI. V dropped 4 bases and J dropped 1 base, with 9 bases sitting between them. The CDR3 length is 14 residues. CDR3 nucleotides: TGTGCCAGCAGTGTGTCAGGGGGCACAGATACGCAGTATTTT. This encodes CASSVSGGTDTQYF.

The chain carries TRBV28 and TRBJ1-2, with D possibly matching TRBD1 (5 bases). This CDR3 region has 14 residues. Trimming cost V 7 bases and J 0 bases, with 12 bases left between them. CDR1 is MDHEN, CDR2 SYDVKM, per germline. Here the CDR3 reads CASITGTPNYGYTF. DNA for the CDR3: TGTGCCAGCATCACCGGGACTCCTAACTATGGCTACACCTTC.

The chain links TRBV18 to TRBJ2-1, with 12 bases fitting TRBD1. The CDR3 has 15 amino acids. V lost 6 bases and J lost 9; bases outside the gene matches: 9. Germline V CDR1 and CDR2: KGHSH, LQKENI. The CDR3 loop is CASSSGTGGLGEQFF. Here the CDR3 DNA reads TGTGCCAGCTCCTCCGGGACAGGGGGCTTGGGTGAGCAGTTCTTC.

The V gene is TRBV27, the J gene TRBJ2-3; tentatively, D is TRBD1 (6 bases). CDR1 is MNHEY and CDR2 is SMNVEV in the germline V gene (reference sequence). With 6 bases removed from V and 0 bases from J, the gap between germline ends came to 19 bases. CDR3 size: 17 residues. CDR3 nucleotide sequence: TGTGCCAGCAGGAAAACAGGGTTGGGCCCTAGCACAGATACGCAGTATTTT. This translates into CASRKTGLGPSTDTQYF.

The chain joins TRBV15 to TRBJ1-5; perhaps TRBD1 as D (5 bases). Germline V gene data show CDR1 as LNHNV and CDR2 as YYDKDF (reference sequence). The CDR3 covers 17 residues. V lost 1 base and J 2 bases, leaving 15 bases between the germline ends. CDR3 sequence: CATSRGGGVEGNQPQHF. Written as DNA, the CDR3 is TGTGCCACCAGCAGAGGTGGAGGGGTGGAGGGCAATCAGCCCCAGCATTTT.

This sequence joins TRBV12-2 and TRBJ1-1. TRBV12-2 represents a pseudogene. CDR3 length equals 16 residues. CDR3 sequence reads: CASRLIAGGAAPEAFF. The CDR3 DNA is TGTGCAAGTCGCTTAATAGCGGGGGGCGCAGCCCCTGAAGCTTTCTTT.

The CDR3 DNA reads TGCGCCAGCAGCTTGTTTGCGACAGGGGGCAGCGATACGCAGTATTTT. Residues: CASSLFATGGSDTQYF. The chain uses TRBV5-1 and TRBJ2-3, with 10 bases identical to TRBD1. CDR1 and CDR2 from the germline V gene are SGHRS and YFSETQ. The CDR3 covers 16 residues. Germline trimming cut 1 base from V and 6 bases from J; bases unmatched to any gene: 8.

This clone was found a few times. The chain joins TRBV28 to TRBJ2-6; D perhaps matches TRBD2 (6 bases). Germline CDR1 reads MDHEN; CDR2 reads SYDVKM. There are 20 residues in the CDR3. Trimming took 2 bases from V and 0 from J, leaving 20 bases between them. The CDR3 loop reads CASSLGELGGDFSGANVLTF. Written as DNA, the CDR3 is TGTGCCAGCAGTTTAGGGGAACTAGGAGGGGACTTCTCTGGGGCCAACGTCCTGACTTTC.

V and J are TRBV12-5 and TRBJ1-1; a weak D match, TRBD1 (6 bases). Germline V gene lookup returns CDR1 LGHNT and CDR2 FRNRAP. The V end lost 0 bases, the J end lost 6 bases, and 17 bases lay between the germline ends. The CDR3 is 16 amino acids. The CDR3 reads CASGLVKFDRRSEAFF. The CDR3 nucleotides are TGTGCTAGTGGTTTGGTAAAGTTTGACAGGCGGTCTGAAGCTTTCTTT.

This clone turned up a few times. This chain links TRBV18 with TRBJ2-5, with D possibly being TRBD1 (5 bases). V was cut by 3 bases and J by 1 base, with 12 bases left in between. Per the germline V gene, CDR1 is KGHSH and CDR2 is LQKENI. The CDR3 has 15 residues. CDR3 in amino acids: CASSPLWGSQETQYF. The CDR3 DNA is TGTGCCAGCTCACCTCTATGGGGCAGCCAAGAGACCCAGTACTTC. Drawing the rest from reference TRBV18 and TRBJ2-5, the complete variable domain is NAGVMQNPRHLVRRRGQEARLRCSPMKGHSHVYWYRQLPEEGLKFMVYLQKENIIDESGMPKERFSAEFPKEGPSILRIQQVVRGDSAAYFCASSPLWGSQETQYFGPGTRLLVL.

This CDR3 is CSVETGGFVNYGYTF. The DNA for the CDR3 is TGCAGCGTTGAAACAGGGGGGTTTGTGAACTATGGCTACACCTTC. The chain combines TRBV29-1 with TRBJ1-2; TRBD1 matches at 8 bases. Germline CDR1 reads SQVTM; CDR2 reads ANQGSEA. The length of the CDR3 is 15 residues. The V and J ends lost 2 bases and 2 bases, in that order; junction bases with no gene match: 7. The variable domain in full, completed from reference TRBV29-1 and TRBJ1-2, reads SAVISQKPSRDICQRGTSLTIQCQVDSQVTMMFWYRQQPGQSLTLIATANQGSEATYESGFVIDKFPISRPNLTFSTLTVSNMSPEDSSIYLCSVETGGFVNYGYTFGSGTRLTVV.

This clone has only a few counts. V is TRBV6-2 or TRBV6-3 and J is TRBJ2-1; TRBD2 aligns across 9 bases. The CDR3 extends over 16 amino acids. CDR1 and CDR2 (germline): MNHEY, SVGEGT. V gave up 3 bases and J gave up 1 base; unmatched junction bases: 4. This chain's CDR3 is CASSYLAGVSYNEQFF. CDR3 DNA sequence: TGTGCCAGCAGTTATTTAGCGGGGGTGTCCTACAATGAGCAGTTCTTC.

This clone was recorded only once. The V gene is TRBV7-2, the J gene TRBJ2-7, with TRBD1 as a possible D gene (6 bases). There are 15 residues in the CDR3. The V gene lost 5 bases and the J gene lost 0 bases, with 14 bases spanning the gap. CDR1 and CDR2 (germline): SGHTA, FQGNSA. CDR3 sequence (DNA): TGTGCCAGCAGCCGCGACAGGTTGAGCTCCTACGAGCAGTACTTC. Translation gives CASSRDRLSSYEQYF. The full variable domain, its missing parts supplied by reference TRBV7-2 and TRBJ2-7, is GAGVSQSPSNKVTEKGKDVELRCDPISGHTALYWYRQSLGQGLEFLIYFQGNSAPDKSGLPSDRFSAERTGGSVSTLTIQRTQQEDSAVYLCASSRDRLSSYEQYFGPGTRLTVT.